This TCR beta chain derives from a study of monozygotic twins with cystic fibrosis. A word on this clone: Antigen unknown.

Clones were sequenced by immunoSEQ multiplex PCR, and TCRdb holds only the in-frame ones, with some missing. Of tens of thousands of clones listed, around nine tenths are singletons. The CDR3 extends over 14 amino acids. Germline V gene sequence: CDR1 SGHDT, CDR2 YYEEEE. V was shortened by 4 bases and J by 4 bases, with 14 bases between the two germline ends. Study-wide results and limits: No link emerged between shared CDR3 counts and age, concordance or severity.

The chain employs TRBV5-6 and TRBJ1-2; D is undetermined. Material for sequencing was blood. The sequence was obtained from a boy aged 2 to 10 with cystic fibrosis. In nucleotides, the CDR3 is TGTGCCAGCAGCGGAGAAGGGCAAGCCTATGGCTACACCTTC. This gives the protein CASSGEGQAYGYTF. The entire variable domain, with the rest obtained from reference TRBV5-6 and TRBJ1-2, is as follows: DAGVTQSPTHLIKTRGQQVTLRCSPKSGHDTVSWYQQALGQGPQFIFQYYEEEERQRGNFPDRFSGHQFPNYSSELNVNALLLGDSALYLCASSGEGQAYGYTFGSGTRLTVV.